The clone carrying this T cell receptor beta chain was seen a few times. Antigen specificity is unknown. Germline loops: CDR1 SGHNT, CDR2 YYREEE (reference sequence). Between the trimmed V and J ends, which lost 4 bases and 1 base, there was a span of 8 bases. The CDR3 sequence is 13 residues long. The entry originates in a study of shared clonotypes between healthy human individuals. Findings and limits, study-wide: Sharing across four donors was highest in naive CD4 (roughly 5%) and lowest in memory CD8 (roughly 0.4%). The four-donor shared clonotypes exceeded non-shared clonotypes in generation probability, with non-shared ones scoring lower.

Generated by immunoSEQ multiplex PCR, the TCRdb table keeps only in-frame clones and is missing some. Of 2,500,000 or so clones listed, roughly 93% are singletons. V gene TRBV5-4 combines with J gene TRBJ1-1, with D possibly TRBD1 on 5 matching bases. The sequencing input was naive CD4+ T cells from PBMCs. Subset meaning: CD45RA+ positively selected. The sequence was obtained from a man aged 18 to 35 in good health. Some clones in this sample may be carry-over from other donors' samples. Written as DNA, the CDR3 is TGTGCCAGCAGCGCTGGACAGAACACTGAAGCTTTCTTT. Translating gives CASSAGQNTEAFF.